These T cell receptor beta chains were read from a single sample in a study of OX40 agonist ivuxolimab in advanced cancers. Sequencing used immunoSEQ multiplex PCR; TCRdb keeps in-frame clones, though not all of them. The table includes 55,000 to 75,000 clones, 85% detected once. The sequences come from CD4+ or CD8+ T cells sorted from blood, collected in a trial of the OX40 agonist ivuxolimab. The receptors were sampled from an adult with an advanced solid tumor such as melanoma, head and neck, liver or kidney cancer. Each CDR3 is given with its conserved first and last residue. D genes are given only for firm matches. Only some rows state a clone size, as once, few, many or a class for expanded clones.

D: TRBD1; J: TRBJ2-7; V: TRBV7-8; size: once; DNA: TGTGCCAGCAGCTTAAGGACAGGGGCAATCTACGAGCAGTACTTC; CDR3: CASSLRTGAIYEQYF
D: TRBD1; J: TRBJ2-1; V: TRBV9; size: -; DNA: TGTGCCAGCAGCCCCCGGGACAGGGTGAACAATGAGCAGTTCTTC; CDR3: CASSPRDRVNNEQFF
D: TRBD2; J: TRBJ2-5; V: TRBV7-9; size: -; DNA: TGTGCCAGCAGCCCTAGAGATGCGGGAGTAATGGAGACCCAGTACTTC; CDR3: CASSPRDAGVMETQYF
D: -; J: TRBJ2-2; V: TRBV11-2; size: -; DNA: TGTGCCAGCAGCTTAGAGGTGAACACCGGGGAGCTGTTTTTT; CDR3: CASSLEVNTGELFF
D: -; J: TRBJ1-5; V: TRBV19; size: few; DNA: TGTGCCAGTACAGTCTCCTTGGGGGGCGTTCAGCCCCAGCATTTT; CDR3: CASTVSLGGVQPQHF
D: -; J: TRBJ1-1; V: TRBV5-1; size: few; DNA: TGCGCCAGCAGCTTGGGGGGGTTGAACACTGAAGCTTTCTTT; CDR3: CASSLGGLNTEAFF
D: TRBD1; J: TRBJ2-1; V: TRBV6-5; size: once; DNA: TGTGCCAGCAGTTCCCATACGACAGGGAAGGATGGTGAGCAGTTCTTC; CDR3: CASSSHTTGKDGEQFF
D: -; J: TRBJ1-1; V: TRBV19; size: -; DNA: TGTGCCAGTAATTCGGACAGAGTGAACACTGAAGCTTTCTTT; CDR3: CASNSDRVNTEAFF
D: -; J: TRBJ1-1; V: TRBV15; size: few; DNA: TGTGCCACCACCAGACAGAACACTGAAGCTTTCTTT; CDR3: CATTRQNTEAFF
D: TRBD2; J: TRBJ2-7; V: TRBV6-5; size: few; DNA: TGTGCCAGCAGTTACTCGACTAGCGGGGGGTTAGAGCAGTACTTC; CDR3: CASSYSTSGGLEQYF
D: -; J: TRBJ1-2; V: TRBV20-1; size: -; DNA: TGCAGTGCTAGGGCGGGCGGCTACACCTTC; CDR3: CSARAGGYTF
D: -; J: TRBJ1-5; V: TRBV28; size: -; DNA: TGTGCCAGCAGTTCCCCTGGCCCGGGACTCAATCAGCCCCAGCATTTT; CDR3: CASSSPGPGLNQPQHF
D: TRBD1; J: TRBJ1-5; V: TRBV7-2; size: -; DNA: TGTGCCAGCAGCTTGTCGACAGGGCCTCAGCCCCAGCATTTT; CDR3: CASSLSTGPQPQHF
D: -; J: TRBJ1-6; V: TRBV6-5; size: -; DNA: TGTGCCAGCAGTCGAGGGGGAGGCGATAATTCACCCCTCCACTTT; CDR3: CASSRGGGDNSPLHF
D: TRBD1; J: TRBJ2-1; V: TRBV5-1; size: -; DNA: TGCGCCAGCAGCTCGGACAGGATCGGGCAGTTCTTC; CDR3: CASSSDRIGQFF
D: -; J: TRBJ2-7; V: TRBV5-4; size: -; DNA: TGTGCCAGCAGCTTGGAAGGGTACGAGCAGTACTTC; CDR3: CASSLEGYEQYF
D: TRBD1; J: TRBJ2-7; V: TRBV15; size: -; DNA: TGTGCCACCTCAAGTCGAGACAGGGGGCCCTACGAGCAGTACTTC; CDR3: CATSSRDRGPYEQYF
D: -; J: TRBJ2-2; V: TRBV28; size: -; DNA: TGTGCCAGCAGTTTATCCTCCGGATTGAACACCGGGGAGCTGTTTTTT; CDR3: CASSLSSGLNTGELFF
D: -; J: TRBJ2-5; V: TRBV7-8; size: -; DNA: TGTGCCAGCAGCTTGGGCAAAGAGACCCAGTACTTC; CDR3: CASSLGKETQYF
D: -; J: TRBJ1-2; V: TRBV28; size: -; DNA: TGTGCCAGCAGTTTCCAAGGGACGGTCAACTATGGCTACACCTTC; CDR3: CASSFQGTVNYGYTF
D: -; J: TRBJ1-6; V: TRBV7-9; size: few; DNA: TGTGCCAGCAGCTTACAGTATAATTCACCCCTCCACTTT; CDR3: CASSLQYNSPLHF
D: TRBD1; J: TRBJ1-3; V: TRBV5-1; size: once; DNA: TGCGCCAGCAGCGCTACCGGGACAGGGTACGGAAACACCATATATTTT; CDR3: CASSATGTGYGNTIYF
D: -; J: TRBJ2-6; V: TRBV18; size: -; DNA: TGTGCCAGCTCAAGTACAAACGGGGGACACAGGACAGGGGCCAACGTCCTGACTTTC; CDR3: CASSSTNGGHRTGANVLTF
D: TRBD2; J: TRBJ2-7; V: TRBV7-8; size: -; DNA: TGTGCCAGCAGCGGGAGCGGGAGGGCCCTCGGCGAGCAGTACTTC; CDR3: CASSGSGRALGEQYF
D: TRBD1; J: TRBJ1-3; V: TRBV19; size: few; DNA: TGTGCCAGTAGCCCTCCACAGGGGGCCTCTGGAAACACCATATATTTT; CDR3: CASSPPQGASGNTIYF
D: TRBD2; J: TRBJ2-2; V: TRBV19; size: -; DNA: TGTGCCAGTAGTTCCCTCTCGGGACTAGATATCACCGGGGAGCTGTTTTTT; CDR3: CASSSLSGLDITGELFF
D: -; J: TRBJ2-7; V: TRBV15; size: once; DNA: TGTGCCACCAGCAGGGCCTTCGGCGAGCAGTACTTC; CDR3: CATSRAFGEQYF
D: -; J: TRBJ1-2; V: TRBV18; size: -; DNA: TGTGCCAGCTCAGGACAGACATCCTATGGCTACACCTTC; CDR3: CASSGQTSYGYTF
D: TRBD2; J: TRBJ2-1; V: TRBV5-4; size: -; DNA: TGTGCCAGCAGCTGGCCGGATAGCGGGGGATACAATGAGCAGTTCTTC; CDR3: CASSWPDSGGYNEQFF
D: -; J: TRBJ1-1; V: TRBV10-1; size: once; DNA: TGCGCCAGCAGTGAGTCAGATAGCATGAACACTGAAGCTTTCTTT; CDR3: CASSESDSMNTEAFF
D: TRBD2; J: TRBJ2-5; V: TRBV18; size: few; DNA: TGTGCCAGCTCAGGACTAGCGGGAGAAGCCCAGTACTTC; CDR3: CASSGLAGEAQYF
D: -; J: TRBJ2-1; V: TRBV7-6; size: few; DNA: TGTGCCAGCAGCACTTCCCTTAACCCGGGGGAGCAGTTCTTC; CDR3: CASSTSLNPGEQFF
D: -; J: TRBJ2-2; V: TRBV10-1; size: -; DNA: TGCGCCAGCAGTGCCACGAACACCGGGGAGCTGTTTTTT; CDR3: CASSATNTGELFF
D: -; J: TRBJ2-3; V: TRBV4-3; size: -; DNA: TGCGCCAGCAGCCAAGGAGGGGGAACTCTATCAGCGTTGAATACGCAGTATTTT; CDR3: CASSQGGGTLSALNTQYF
D: TRBD2; J: TRBJ2-4; V: TRBV7-2; size: -; DNA: TGTGCCAGCAGCTTAAGACTCGCCGCGGGGGGCAAAAACATTCAGTACTTC; CDR3: CASSLRLAAGGKNIQYF
D: -; J: TRBJ1-1; V: TRBV19; size: few; DNA: TGTGCCAGTAGTATTTGGGGTTTAGACACTGAAGCTTTCTTT; CDR3: CASSIWGLDTEAFF
D: TRBD2; J: TRBJ2-7; V: TRBV30; size: -; DNA: TGTGCCTGGAGTGCCGGGACTAGCGGGAGGGGGTCCTACGAGCAGTACTTC; CDR3: CAWSAGTSGRGSYEQYF
D: -; J: TRBJ2-7; V: TRBV6-5; size: -; DNA: TGTGCCAGCAGTTTCATTACAGGGGAGCAGTACTTC; CDR3: CASSFITGEQYF
D: -; J: TRBJ1-2; V: TRBV29-1; size: -; DNA: TGCAGCGTTGAGGACAGAGTGAACTATGGCTACACCTTC; CDR3: CSVEDRVNYGYTF
D: -; J: TRBJ1-5; V: TRBV2; size: -; DNA: TGTGCCAGCAGTCCGAACCGGGACCCCCGCATGGTTCAGCCCCAGCATTTT; CDR3: CASSPNRDPRMVQPQHF
D: TRBD2; J: TRBJ2-3; V: TRBV7-3; size: -; DNA: TGTGCCAGCAGCTCTTCTAGCGGGGGGGCAGATACGCAGTATTTT; CDR3: CASSSSSGGADTQYF
D: -; J: TRBJ2-3; V: TRBV5-1; size: -; DNA: TGCGCCAGCAGCTTGGCCGCCGATACGCAGTATTTT; CDR3: CASSLAADTQYF
D: -; J: TRBJ2-7; V: TRBV9; size: once; DNA: TGTGCCAGCAGCGTCCAAGGGGGGAGGGAAATGGACGAGCAGTACTTC; CDR3: CASSVQGGREMDEQYF
D: -; J: TRBJ2-7; V: TRBV2; size: -; DNA: TGTGCCACCCAAGCAGTAATTGAGGGGTTGAGGGAGCAGTACTTC; CDR3: CATQAVIEGLREQYF
D: -; J: TRBJ1-1; V: TRBV28; size: -; DNA: TGTGCCAGCAACCCCATCCTGGGGGTGAACACTGAAGCTTTCTTT; CDR3: CASNPILGVNTEAFF
D: TRBD1; J: TRBJ2-1; V: TRBV28; size: -; DNA: TGTGCCAGCAGTCCCTTAAGGGGGCGAAGGCGCCGTGGGTCCTACAATGAGCAGTTCTTC; CDR3: CASSPLRGRRRRGSYNEQFF
D: -; J: TRBJ2-1; V: TRBV28; size: -; DNA: TGTGCCAGCAGTTTAGCTCGGATAGAGCAGTTCTTC; CDR3: CASSLARIEQFF
D: -; J: TRBJ1-5; V: TRBV10-3; size: -; DNA: TGTGCCATCAGTGAGTCGGAGTATAATAGCAATCAGCCCCAGCATTTT; CDR3: CAISESEYNSNQPQHF
D: -; J: TRBJ2-7; V: TRBV5-1; size: -; DNA: TGCGCCAGCGGTACTAACAGGCACGAGCAGTACTTC; CDR3: CASGTNRHEQYF
D: -; J: TRBJ2-3; V: TRBV5-4; size: once; DNA: TGTGCCAGCAGCTTGGAGGCAAGTAAAGCAGATACGCAGTATTTT; CDR3: CASSLEASKADTQYF
D: -; J: TRBJ1-5; V: TRBV18; size: -; DNA: TGTGCCAGCTCCCTCGATGATTGGGGGCTGCATTTT; CDR3: CASSLDDWGLHF
D: -; J: TRBJ1-5; V: TRBV28; size: -; DNA: TGTGCCAGCAGAAAACAGGGTCAGCAGCCCCAGCATTTT; CDR3: CASRKQGQQPQHF
D: TRBD1; J: TRBJ1-1; V: TRBV10-2; size: -; DNA: TGCGCCAGCAGACAGGGGGCGGCGAACACTGAAGCTTTCTTT; CDR3: CASRQGAANTEAFF
D: -; J: TRBJ2-1; V: TRBV6-5; size: -; DNA: TGTGCCAGCAGTTCGGACATAAACTGGCTTTACAATGAGCAGTTCTTC; CDR3: CASSSDINWLYNEQFF
D: TRBD2; J: TRBJ2-7; V: TRBV5-4; size: -; DNA: TGTGCCAGCAGCTTGGTTAGGGCGGGAGGGAGGAACGAGCAGTACTTC; CDR3: CASSLVRAGGRNEQYF
D: TRBD1; J: TRBJ2-7; V: TRBV28; size: -; DNA: TGTGCCAGCAGTTTATGGGGAGGGGGGACAGGGACCTACGAGCAGTACTTC; CDR3: CASSLWGGGTGTYEQYF
D: -; J: TRBJ2-1; V: TRBV14; size: -; DNA: TGTGCCAGCAGCCAAGACAGGAAAGCGTTCTTC; CDR3: CASSQDRKAFF
D: -; J: TRBJ2-3; V: TRBV6-6; size: -; DNA: TGTGCCAGCAGTTATCTAAGGGGTCTAGGCACAGATACGCAGTATTTT; CDR3: CASSYLRGLGTDTQYF
D: TRBD1; J: TRBJ2-2; V: TRBV11-3; size: -; DNA: TGTGCCAGCAGCCCAAGGGGACGGACAGGGGGAAGCGGCGGGGAGCTGTTTTTT; CDR3: CASSPRGRTGGSGGELFF